A single sample gave rise to the 12 T cell receptor beta chains below, sequenced in a study of OX40 agonist ivuxolimab in advanced cancers. Receptor amplification or capture employed the immunoSEQ multiplex PCR assay. Here the immuneACCESS table is served through TCRdb, limited to in-frame sequences with V and J called. Missing clones are a known gap in these copies; in checked studies unresolved V genes cover under half, and the rest lacks a known reason. The sample records about 26,000 clones, 70% to 90% of which are singletons. The leading ten clones occupy 15% to 20% of the sample. The material sequenced was CD4+ or CD8+ T cells sorted from blood, taken in a trial of the OX40 agonist ivuxolimab. Receptors were obtained from an adult with an advanced solid tumor such as melanoma, head and neck, liver or kidney cancer.

The CDR3 region is CASSQVGTATSTDTQYF. The CDR3 nucleotides read TGCGCCAGCAGCCAAGTCGGAACAGCAACTAGCACAGATACGCAGTATTTT. The chain is built from TRBV4-3 and TRBJ2-3, with D hard to call. V gave up 1 base and J gave up 0 bases, with 14 bases separating them. This CDR3 comprises 17 residues. Germline V gene data show CDR1 as LGHNA and CDR2 as YSLEER.

The chain recombines TRBV7-9 with TRBJ2-1, with 7 bases fitting TRBD1. Germline trimming cut 1 base from V and 8 bases from J; bases unmatched to any gene: 8. This CDR3 is built from 15 residues. Looked up from germline, CDR1 is SEHNR and CDR2 is FQNEAQ (reference sequence). CDR3 bases: TGTGCCAGCAGCTTAGTATCGACAGGGCTCCATGAGCAGTTCTTC. It codes for CASSLVSTGLHEQFF.

The V gene is TRBV28, the J gene TRBJ1-1; weak D call: TRBD1 (6 bases). Germline V gene lookup returns CDR1 MDHEN and CDR2 SYDVKM. The CDR3 spans 12 residues. Trimming stripped 3 bases from V and 11 bases from J, with 13 bases between. The CDR3 spells CASSFVRRGAFF. DNA for the CDR3: TGTGCCAGCAGTTTCGTCCGGAGGGGGGCTTTCTTT.

V and J are TRBV4-1 and TRBJ1-2, with TRBD1 matching 10 bases. The CDR3 sequence is 16 residues long. Germline CDR1 is MGHRA and CDR2 is YSYEKL. The V and J ends lost 0 bases and 5 bases, in that order; junction bases with no gene match: 6. The CDR3 spells CASSQERDRGPYGYTF. The CDR3 DNA reads TGCGCCAGCAGCCAAGAGCGGGACAGGGGCCCGTATGGCTACACCTTC.

The J gene is TRBJ2-5, the V gene TRBV4-2; D is undetermined. Trimming cost V 2 bases and J 2 bases, with 0 bases left between them. From germline, CDR1 is LGHNA and CDR2 YNFKEQ. The CDR3 is 11 amino acids. CDR3: CASSQQETQYF. CDR3 in DNA: TGTGCCAGCAGCCAACAAGAGACCCAGTACTTC.

CDR3 protein: CASSLQQSSTDTQYF. The CDR3 DNA sequence: TGTGCCAGCAGCCTCCAGCAATCTAGCACAGATACGCAGTATTTT. The rearrangement links TRBV9 to TRBJ2-3, with D unresolved. The V gene lost 4 bases and the J gene lost 0 bases, with 12 bases spanning the gap. Germline CDR1 SGDLS, CDR2 YYNGEE. This CDR3 is built from 15 residues. The whole variable domain, filled in from reference TRBV9 and TRBJ2-3, reads DSGVTQTPKHLITATGQRVTLRCSPRSGDLSVYWYQQSLDQGLQFLIQYYNGEERAKGNILERFSAQQFPDLHSELNLSSLELGDSALYFCASSLQQSSTDTQYFGPGTRLTVL.

The V gene is TRBV6-5, the J gene TRBJ2-3; a weak D match, TRBD2 (6 bases). Germline CDR1 and CDR2: MNHEY and SVGAGI. Trimming took off 6 bases at V and 0 bases at J, with 13 bases between the two ends. This CDR3 comprises 15 residues. The CDR3: CASSLAVFSTDTQYF. DNA of the CDR3: TGTGCCAGCAGCTTAGCGGTCTTTAGCACAGATACGCAGTATTTT.

The chain uses TRBV27 and TRBJ2-3; D might be TRBD1 (6 bases). The germline gives CDR1 MNHEY, CDR2 SMNVEV (reference sequence). V lost 8 bases and J 7 bases, leaving 22 bases between the germline ends. This CDR3 is built from 15 residues. The CDR3 DNA is TGTGCCAGCCATATACAGGGCCCGGCTGGTCATACGCAGTATTTT. Protein product: CASHIQGPAGHTQYF.

This clone was seen a handful of times. This sequence joins TRBV28 and TRBJ2-7; weak D call: TRBD1 (6 bases). In germline, CDR1 is MDHEN, CDR2 SYDVKM. There are 14 residues in the CDR3. V lost 6 bases and J lost 5, with 17 bases in between. The CDR3 is CASSNTGFDDEQYF. The CDR3, as DNA: TGTGCCAGCAGCAATACAGGGTTCGACGACGAGCAGTACTTC.

This clone appeared once. The genes are TRBV27 and TRBJ2-7; D gene ambiguous. Between the trimmed V and J ends, which lost 5 bases and 3 bases, there was a span of 8 bases. This CDR3 has 12 residues. Germline CDR1 reads MNHEY; CDR2 reads SMNVEV (reference sequence). The CDR3 bases are TGTGCCAGCAGTAGCATAGACTACGAGCAGTACTTC. It yields the protein CASSSIDYEQYF.

This clone appeared once. V is TRBV10-3 and J is TRBJ2-1; TRBD2 agrees at 12 bases. Trimming removed 0 bases from V and 4 bases from J; junction bases left unmatched: 1. The CDR3 contains 16 residues. Germline-derived CDR1 and CDR2 are ENHRY and SYGVKD. Written as DNA, the CDR3 is TGTGCCATCAGTGAGTCACTAGCGGGGGGATACAATGAGCAGTTCTTC. Its translation is CAISESLAGGYNEQFF.

This clone was seen just once. CDR3 coding DNA: TGTGCCAGCAGCTCGGGGTCATACGAGCAGTACTTC. It specifies CASSSGSYEQYF. The rearrangement joins TRBV27 to TRBJ2-7, with D possibly matching TRBD2 (5 bases). CDR1 and CDR2 (germline): MNHEY, SMNVEV (reference sequence). V lost 6 bases and J lost 4, with 10 bases in between. CDR3 length equals 12 residues.